This T cell receptor (beta chain) appears in the sequencing data of a study of response to subunit inactivated influenza vaccine. A single record per CDR3 protein comes from TCRdb applying MiXCR to the RT-PCR reads. The sample carries more than 450,000 distinct CDR3 sequences, about 11% recorded once. This CDR3 is 15 amino acids long. Germline trimming cut 1 base from V and 4 bases from J; bases unmatched to any gene: 8. Germline V gives CDR1 DFQATT, CDR2 SNEGSKA (reference sequence). This same sample was also part of a study on T cells expressing NK-cell markers. That study reports: For TCR beta, cDNA was produced by 5'RACE template switching with UMIs. Seropositivity for HCMV was found in seven of the eight sequenced donors, with one seronegative.

V gene TRBV20-1 combines with J gene TRBJ2-7, with 9 positions matching TRBD2. The sequencing here drew on PBMCs from blood, taken on the day of vaccination. This receptor was taken from a man in his fifties who received an inactivated influenza vaccine. CDR3 region: CSARGSGRNLYEQYF. The CDR3 region has the DNA TGCAGTGCTAGAGGAAGCGGGAGGAATCTATACGAGCAGTACTTC.